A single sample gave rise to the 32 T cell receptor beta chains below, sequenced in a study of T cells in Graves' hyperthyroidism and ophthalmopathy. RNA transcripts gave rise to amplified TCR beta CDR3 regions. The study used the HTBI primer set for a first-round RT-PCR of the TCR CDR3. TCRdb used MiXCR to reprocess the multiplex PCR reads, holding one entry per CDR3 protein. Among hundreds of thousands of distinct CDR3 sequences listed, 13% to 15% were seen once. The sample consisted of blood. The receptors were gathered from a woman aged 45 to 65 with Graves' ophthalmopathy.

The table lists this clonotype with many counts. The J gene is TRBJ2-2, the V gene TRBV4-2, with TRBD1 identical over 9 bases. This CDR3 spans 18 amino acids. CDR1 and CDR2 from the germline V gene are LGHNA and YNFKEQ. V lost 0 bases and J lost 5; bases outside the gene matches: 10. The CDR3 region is CASSQDIQGAQGTGELFF. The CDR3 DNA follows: TGTGCCAGCAGCCAAGATATACAGGGGGCTCAAGGGACCGGGGAGCTGTTTTTT.

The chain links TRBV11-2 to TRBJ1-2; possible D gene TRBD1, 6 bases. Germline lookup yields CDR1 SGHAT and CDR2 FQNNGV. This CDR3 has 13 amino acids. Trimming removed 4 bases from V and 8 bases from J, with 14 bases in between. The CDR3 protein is CASSWGIQGGYTF. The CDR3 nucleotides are TGTGCCAGCAGCTGGGGGATACAGGGAGGCTACACCTTC.

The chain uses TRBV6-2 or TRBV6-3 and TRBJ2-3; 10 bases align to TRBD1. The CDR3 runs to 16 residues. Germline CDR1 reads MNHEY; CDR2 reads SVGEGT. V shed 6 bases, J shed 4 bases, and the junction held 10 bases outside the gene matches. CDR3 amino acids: CASRPFRTGGADTQYF. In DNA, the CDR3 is TGTGCCAGCAGGCCCTTTCGGACAGGGGGAGCAGATACGCAGTATTTT.

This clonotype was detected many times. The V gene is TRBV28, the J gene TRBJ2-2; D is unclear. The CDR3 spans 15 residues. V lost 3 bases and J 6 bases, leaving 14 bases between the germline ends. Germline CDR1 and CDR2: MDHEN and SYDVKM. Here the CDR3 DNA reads TGTGCCAGCAGTTTGTTTCAGAGTGGGGCCGGGGAGCTGTTTTTT. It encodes CASSLFQSGAGELFF.

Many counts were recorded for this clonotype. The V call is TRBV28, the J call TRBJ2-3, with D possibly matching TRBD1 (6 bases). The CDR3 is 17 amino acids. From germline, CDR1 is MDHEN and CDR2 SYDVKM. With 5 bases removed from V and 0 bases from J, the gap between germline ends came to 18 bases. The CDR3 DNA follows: TGTGCCAGCAGTCCTAGAAAACAGGGTGAGAGCACAGATACGCAGTATTTT. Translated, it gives CASSPRKQGESTDTQYF.

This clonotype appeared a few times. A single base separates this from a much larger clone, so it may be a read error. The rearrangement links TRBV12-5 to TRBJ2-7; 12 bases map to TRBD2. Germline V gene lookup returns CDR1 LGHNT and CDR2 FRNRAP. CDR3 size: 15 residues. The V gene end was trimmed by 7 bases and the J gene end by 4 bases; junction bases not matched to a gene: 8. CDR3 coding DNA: TGTGCTAGTGTCCCCACGACTAGCGGGAGTTACGAGCAGTACTTC. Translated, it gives CASVPTTSGSYEQYF.

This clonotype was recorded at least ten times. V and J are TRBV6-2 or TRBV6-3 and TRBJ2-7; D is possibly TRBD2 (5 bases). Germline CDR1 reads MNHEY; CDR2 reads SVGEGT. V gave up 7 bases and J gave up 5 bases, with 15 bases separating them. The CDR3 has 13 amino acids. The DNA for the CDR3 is TGTGCCAGCACCCCCGGGCCCGGGGACGAGCAGTACTTC. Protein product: CASTPGPGDEQYF.

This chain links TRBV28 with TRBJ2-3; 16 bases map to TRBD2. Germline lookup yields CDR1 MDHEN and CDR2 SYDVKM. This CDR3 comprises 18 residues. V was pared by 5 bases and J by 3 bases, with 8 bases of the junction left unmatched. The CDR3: CASSPSGLAGGPTDTQYF. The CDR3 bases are TGTGCCAGCAGTCCCTCGGGACTAGCGGGAGGGCCGACAGATACGCAGTATTTT.

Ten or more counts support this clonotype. The CDR3 region has the DNA TGTGCCAGCAGCACCCTTCGGGACACTGAAGCTTTCTTT. The encoded protein is CASSTLRDTEAFF. The chain links TRBV12-3 or TRBV12-4 to TRBJ1-1; no reliable D call. V lost 6 bases to trimming and J lost 3 bases, with 11 bases between them. The CDR3 totals 13 residues.

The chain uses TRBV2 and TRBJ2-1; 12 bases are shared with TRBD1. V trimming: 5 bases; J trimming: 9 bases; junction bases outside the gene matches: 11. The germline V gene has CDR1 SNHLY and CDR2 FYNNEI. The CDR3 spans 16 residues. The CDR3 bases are TGTGCCAGCAGTAGGATAAAGGGACAGGGGGCGTCTGAGCAGTTCTTC. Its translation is CASSRIKGQGASEQFF.

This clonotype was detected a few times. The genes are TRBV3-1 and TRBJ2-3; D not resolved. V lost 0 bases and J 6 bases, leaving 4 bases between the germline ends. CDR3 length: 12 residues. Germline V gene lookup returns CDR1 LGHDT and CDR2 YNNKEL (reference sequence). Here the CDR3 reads CASSQESDTQYF. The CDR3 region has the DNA TGTGCCAGCAGCCAAGAGAGCGATACGCAGTATTTT.

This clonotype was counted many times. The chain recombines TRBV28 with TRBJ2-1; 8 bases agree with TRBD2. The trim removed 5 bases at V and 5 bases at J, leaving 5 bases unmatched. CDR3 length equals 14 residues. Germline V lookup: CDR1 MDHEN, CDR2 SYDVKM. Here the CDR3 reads CASSLRLAHNEQFF. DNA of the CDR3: TGTGCCAGCAGTCTCCGACTAGCGCACAATGAGCAGTTCTTC. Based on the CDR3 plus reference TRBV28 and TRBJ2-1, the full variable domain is DVKVTQSSRYLVKRTGEKVFLECVQDMDHENMFWYRQDPGLGLRLIYFSYDVKMKEKGDIPEGYSVSREKKERFSLILESASTNQTSMYLCASSLRLAHNEQFFGPGTRLTVL.

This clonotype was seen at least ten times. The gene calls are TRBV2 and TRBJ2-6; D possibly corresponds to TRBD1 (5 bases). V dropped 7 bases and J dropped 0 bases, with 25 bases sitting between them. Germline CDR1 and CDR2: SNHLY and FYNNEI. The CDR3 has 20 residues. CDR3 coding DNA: TGTGCCAGCAAGAGTAGTCGGGTGGCCGACAGCCGCTCTGGGGCCAACGTCCTGACTTTC. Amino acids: CASKSSRVADSRSGANVLTF.

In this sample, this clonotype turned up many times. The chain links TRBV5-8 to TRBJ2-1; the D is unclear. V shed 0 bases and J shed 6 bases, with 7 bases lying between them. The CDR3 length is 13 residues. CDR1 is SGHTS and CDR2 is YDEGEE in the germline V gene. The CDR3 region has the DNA TGTGCCAGCAGCTTGGACATCCTCAATGAGCAGTTCTTC. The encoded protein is CASSLDILNEQFF.

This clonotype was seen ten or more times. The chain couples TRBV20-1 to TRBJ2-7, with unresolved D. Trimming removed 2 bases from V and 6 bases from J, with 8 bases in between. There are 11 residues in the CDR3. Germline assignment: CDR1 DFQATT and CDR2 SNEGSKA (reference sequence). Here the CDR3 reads CSARLVGEQYF. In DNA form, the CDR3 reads TGCAGTGCTAGACTAGTGGGCGAGCAGTACTTC.

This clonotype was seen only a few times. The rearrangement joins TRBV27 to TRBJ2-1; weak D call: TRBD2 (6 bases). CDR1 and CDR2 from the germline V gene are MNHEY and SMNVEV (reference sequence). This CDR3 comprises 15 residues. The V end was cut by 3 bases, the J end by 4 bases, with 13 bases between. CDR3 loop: CASSLGTAGYNEQFF. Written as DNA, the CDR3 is TGTGCCAGCAGTTTGGGGACTGCGGGTTACAATGAGCAGTTCTTC.

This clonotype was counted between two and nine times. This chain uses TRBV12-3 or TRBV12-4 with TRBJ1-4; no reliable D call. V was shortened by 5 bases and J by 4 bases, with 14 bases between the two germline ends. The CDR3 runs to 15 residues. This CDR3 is CASSRAETFNEKLFF. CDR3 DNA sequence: TGTGCCAGCAGTAGGGCGGAAACTTTTAATGAAAAACTGTTTTTT.

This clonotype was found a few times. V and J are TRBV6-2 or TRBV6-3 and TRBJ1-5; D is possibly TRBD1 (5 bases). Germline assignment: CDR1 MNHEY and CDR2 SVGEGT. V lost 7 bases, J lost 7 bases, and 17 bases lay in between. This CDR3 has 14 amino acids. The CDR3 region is CASTDGTAGQPQHF. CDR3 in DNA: TGTGCCAGCACCGACGGGACCGCCGGCCAGCCCCAGCATTTT.

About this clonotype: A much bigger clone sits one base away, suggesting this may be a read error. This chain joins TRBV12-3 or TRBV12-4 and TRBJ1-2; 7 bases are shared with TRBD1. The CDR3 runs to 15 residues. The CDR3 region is CAGRLRRDSHYGYTF. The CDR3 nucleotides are TGTGCCGGCAGACTTCGCCGGGACAGTCACTATGGCTACACCTTC.

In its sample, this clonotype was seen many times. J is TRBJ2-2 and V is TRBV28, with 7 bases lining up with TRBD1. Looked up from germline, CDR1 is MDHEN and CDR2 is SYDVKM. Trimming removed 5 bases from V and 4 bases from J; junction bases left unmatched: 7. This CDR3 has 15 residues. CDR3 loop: CASSPTGATTGELFF. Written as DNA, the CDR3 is TGTGCCAGCAGTCCAACAGGGGCTACCACCGGGGAGCTGTTTTTT. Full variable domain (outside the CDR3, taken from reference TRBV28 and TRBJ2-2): DVKVTQSSRYLVKRTGEKVFLECVQDMDHENMFWYRQDPGLGLRLIYFSYDVKMKEKGDIPEGYSVSREKKERFSLILESASTNQTSMYLCASSPTGATTGELFFGEGSRLTVL.

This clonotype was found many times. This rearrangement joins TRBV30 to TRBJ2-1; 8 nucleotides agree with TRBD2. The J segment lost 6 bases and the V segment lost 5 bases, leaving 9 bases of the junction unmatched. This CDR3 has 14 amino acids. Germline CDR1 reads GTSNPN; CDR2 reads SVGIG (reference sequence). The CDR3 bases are TGTGCCTGGTGGACGGGACTAGGGCCCAATGAGCAGTTCTTC. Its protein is CAWWTGLGPNEQFF.

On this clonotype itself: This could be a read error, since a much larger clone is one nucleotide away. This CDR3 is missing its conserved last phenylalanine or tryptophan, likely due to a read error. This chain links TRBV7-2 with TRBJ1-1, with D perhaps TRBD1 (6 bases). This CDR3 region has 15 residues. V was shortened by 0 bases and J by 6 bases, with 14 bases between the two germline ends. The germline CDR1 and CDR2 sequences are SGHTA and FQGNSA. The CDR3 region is CASSLALVRGPEAFS. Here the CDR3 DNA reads TGTGCCAGCAGCTTAGCGCTCGTCAGGGGCCCTGAAGCTTTCTCT.

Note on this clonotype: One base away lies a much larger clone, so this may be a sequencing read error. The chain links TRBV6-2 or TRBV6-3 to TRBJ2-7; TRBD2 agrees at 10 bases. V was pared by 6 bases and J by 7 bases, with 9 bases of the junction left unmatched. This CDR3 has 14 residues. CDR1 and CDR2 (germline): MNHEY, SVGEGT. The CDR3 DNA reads TGTGCCAGCAGACCGGGACTAGCGCTCAATGAGCAGTACTTC. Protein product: CASRPGLALNEQYF.

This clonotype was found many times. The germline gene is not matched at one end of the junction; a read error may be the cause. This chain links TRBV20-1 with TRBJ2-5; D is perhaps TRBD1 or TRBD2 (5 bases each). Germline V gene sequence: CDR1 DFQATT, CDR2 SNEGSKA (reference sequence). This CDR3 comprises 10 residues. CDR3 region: CSARGTEVNF. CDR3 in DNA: TGCAGTGCCAGAGGGACGGAGGTAAACTTC.

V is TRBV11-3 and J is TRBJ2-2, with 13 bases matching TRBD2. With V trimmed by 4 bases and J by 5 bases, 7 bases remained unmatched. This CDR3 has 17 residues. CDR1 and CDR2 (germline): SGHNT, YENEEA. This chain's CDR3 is CASSSPGLAGLTGELFF. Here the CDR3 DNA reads TGTGCCAGCAGCTCACCGGGACTAGCGGGACTTACCGGGGAGCTGTTTTTT. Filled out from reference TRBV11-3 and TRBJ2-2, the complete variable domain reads EAGVVQSPRYKIIEKKQPVAFWCNPISGHNTLYWYLQNLGQGPELLIRYENEEAVDDSQLPKDRFSAERLKGVDSTLKIQPAELGDSAVYLCASSSPGLAGLTGELFFGEGSRLTVL.

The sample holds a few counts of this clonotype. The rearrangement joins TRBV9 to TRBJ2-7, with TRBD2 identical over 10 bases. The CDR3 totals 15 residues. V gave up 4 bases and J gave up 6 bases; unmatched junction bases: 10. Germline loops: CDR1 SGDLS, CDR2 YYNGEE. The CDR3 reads CASSSAGTSVFEQYF. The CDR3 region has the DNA TGTGCCAGCAGCTCTGCCGGGACTAGCGTATTCGAGCAGTACTTC.

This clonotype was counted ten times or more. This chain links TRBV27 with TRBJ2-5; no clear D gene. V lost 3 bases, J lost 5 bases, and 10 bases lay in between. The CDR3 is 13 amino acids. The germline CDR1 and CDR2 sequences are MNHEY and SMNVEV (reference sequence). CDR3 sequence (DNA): TGTGCCAGCAGTTTTATGGGTACGGAGACCCAGTACTTC. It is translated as CASSFMGTETQYF.

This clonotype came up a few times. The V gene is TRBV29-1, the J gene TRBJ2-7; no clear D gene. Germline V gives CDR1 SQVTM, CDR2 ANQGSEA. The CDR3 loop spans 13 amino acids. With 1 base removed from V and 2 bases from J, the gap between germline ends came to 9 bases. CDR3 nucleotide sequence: TGCAGCGTTGAAGGAGACCGAGCCTACGAGCAGTACTTC. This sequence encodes CSVEGDRAYEQYF.

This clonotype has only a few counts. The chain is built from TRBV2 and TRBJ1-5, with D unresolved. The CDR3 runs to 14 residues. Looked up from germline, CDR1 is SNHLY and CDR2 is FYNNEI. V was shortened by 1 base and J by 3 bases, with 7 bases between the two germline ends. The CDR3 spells CASSEVMANQPQHF. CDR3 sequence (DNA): TGTGCCAGCAGTGAAGTCATGGCCAATCAGCCCCAGCATTTT.

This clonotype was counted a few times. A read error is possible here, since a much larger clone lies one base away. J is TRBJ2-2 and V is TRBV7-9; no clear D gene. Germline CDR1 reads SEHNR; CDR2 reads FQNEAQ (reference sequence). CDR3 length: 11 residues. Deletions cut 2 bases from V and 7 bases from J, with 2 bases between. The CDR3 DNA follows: TGTGCCAGCAGCTTAATCGGGGAGCTGTTTTTT. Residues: CASSLIGELFF.

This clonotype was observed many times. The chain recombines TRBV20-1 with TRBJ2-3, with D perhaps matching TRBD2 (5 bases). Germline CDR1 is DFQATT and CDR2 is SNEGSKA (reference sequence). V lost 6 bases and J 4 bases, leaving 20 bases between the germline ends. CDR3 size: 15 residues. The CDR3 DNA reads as TGCAGTGCCTCTTCTTTTCGGGAAGGCTCAGATACGCAGTATTTT. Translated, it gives CSASSFREGSDTQYF.

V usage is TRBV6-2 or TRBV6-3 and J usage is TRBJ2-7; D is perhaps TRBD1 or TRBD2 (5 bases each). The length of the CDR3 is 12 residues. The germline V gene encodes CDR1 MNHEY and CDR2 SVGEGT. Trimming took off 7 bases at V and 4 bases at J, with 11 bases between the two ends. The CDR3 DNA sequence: TGTGCCAGCACCCCGGGGCGATACGAGCAGTACTTC. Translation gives CASTPGRYEQYF.